This T cell receptor beta chain was found in a study of radiotherapy plus CTLA-4 blockade in lung cancer. Study-wide context: Of all patients, about 17% responded objectively and roughly 31% showed disease control. General study findings and limits: Clones derived from tumor TCRs expanded in blood after radiotherapy plus ipilimumab.

The CDR3 contains 12 residues. Germline lookup yields CDR1 MNHEY and CDR2 SMNVEV (reference sequence). V lost 3 bases and J 5 bases, leaving 7 bases between the germline ends. Produced via immunoSEQ multiplex PCR; TCRdb's table is partial and in-frame only. This table holds 100,000 or so clones, roughly four fifths found once. Remarks on this clone: Its antigen remains unknown.

This chain connects TRBV27 to TRBJ2-5; no definite D call. This TCR was recovered from a human donor with non-small cell lung cancer that progressed on radiotherapy plus ipilimumab. The source material was peripheral blood, sampled from a patient treated with radiotherapy plus ipilimumab. For the CDR3, the DNA is TGTGCCAGCAGTTTTCCCGGGGAGACCCAGTACTTC. This codes for CASSFPGETQYF.